Shown below are 18 T cell receptor beta chains from a single sample sequenced in a study of T cells expressing NK-cell markers. From its re-call of the 5' RACE reads, TCRdb lists each CDR3 protein once, without DNA. Its table lists fewer than 400,000 distinct CDR3 sequences. Sequences were obtained from blood T cells: a sorted CD56 or NKG2C T cell subset, CD4+ or CD8+ T cells, or bulk PBMC T cells (not recorded which). The receptors derive from a man aged 18 to 69 in good health.

J is TRBJ2-3 and V is TRBV20-1; the TCRdb D gene call, TRBD1, has no DNA to confirm it. Germline lookup yields CDR1 DFQATT and CDR2 SNEGSKA (reference sequence). The CDR3 extends over 16 amino acids. CDR3 loop: CSANTLAGGRTDTQYF.

J is TRBJ1-2 and V is TRBV11-2. The V gene's germline CDR1 is SGHAT and CDR2 FQNNGV. The CDR3 consists of 17 residues. The chain's CDR3 is CASSLEGWQGANYGYTF.

The rearrangement uses TRBV6-5 and TRBJ2-2. Germline-derived CDR1 and CDR2 are MNHEY and SVGAGI. CDR3 length: 16 amino acids. CDR3 region: CASSYSAGPNTGELFF.

The chain uses TRBV7-2 and TRBJ1-1; as DNA is missing, the TRBD1 call by TCRdb cannot be tested. CDR1 is SGHTA and CDR2 is FQGNSA in the germline V gene. This CDR3 has 17 residues. This CDR3 reads CASTLQGARFPEKEAFF.

V gene TRBV7-7 combines with J gene TRBJ2-5; with no DNA, the TCRdb D assignment of TRBD2 cannot be verified. CDR3 length equals 15 residues. Germline V gene lookup returns CDR1 SSHAT and CDR2 FNYEAQ (reference sequence). The CDR3 loop reads CASSETSGGGETQYF.

This chain connects TRBV7-8 to TRBJ2-3; the TCRdb D gene call, TRBD1, has no DNA to confirm it. CDR1 is SGHVS and CDR2 is FQNEAQ in the germline V gene. The CDR3 contains 15 residues. The CDR3 is CASSGRGGRTDTQYF.

This chain uses TRBV20-1 with TRBJ1-2; the TRBD1 assignment by TCRdb is unverifiable without DNA. This CDR3 has 14 residues. CDR1 is DFQATT and CDR2 is SNEGSKA in the germline V gene (reference sequence). The CDR3 sequence: CSATRTGLNYGYTF.

V usage is TRBV1 and J usage is TRBJ2-3; TCRdb gives TRBD2 as the D gene, but with no DNA this cannot be confirmed. TRBV1 is annotated as a pseudogene. There are 17 residues in the CDR3. The CDR3 loop reads CTSSQAERGGSTDTQYF.

The chain uses TRBV4-2 and TRBJ2-7; checking the TCRdb D call of TRBD1 is not possible without DNA. This CDR3 comprises 15 residues. Germline loops: CDR1 LGHNA, CDR2 YNFKEQ. The chain's CDR3 is CASSLWGGPSYEQYF.

This chain joins TRBV20-1 and TRBJ1-2; the TCRdb call, TRBD1, lacks DNA for checking. This CDR3 has 12 amino acids. CDR1 is DFQATT, CDR2 SNEGSKA, per germline (reference sequence). The CDR3: CSAWDLMRGYTF.

The V gene is TRBV6-1, the J gene TRBJ2-5; without DNA, the TCRdb call of TRBD1 cannot be checked. The CDR3 spans 16 residues. CDR1 is MNHNS, CDR2 SASEGT, per germline. The CDR3 spells CASSTRDKGSSGTQYF.

The chain combines TRBV7-8 with TRBJ2-4; TCRdb's D call, TRBD1, is unchecked because there is no DNA. CDR3 length equals 15 residues. The germline gives CDR1 SGHVS, CDR2 FQNEAQ. CDR3 sequence: CASSLIRGHKNIQYF.

This rearrangement joins TRBV29-1 to TRBJ2-1; TCRdb selects TRBD1, and the lack of DNA leaves this call unchecked. This CDR3 is built from 12 residues. Per the germline V gene, CDR1 is SQVTM and CDR2 is ANQGSEA. The CDR3 loop is CSVTRGENEQFF.

The V and J genes are TRBV5-1 and TRBJ1-2; TCRdb designates TRBD1, a call that cannot be tested without DNA. There are 14 residues in the CDR3. The germline V gene encodes CDR1 SGHRS and CDR2 YFSETQ. CDR3 residues: CASSPDWVQGGYTF.

V and J are TRBV2 and TRBJ1-2. Germline lookup yields CDR1 SNHLY and CDR2 FYNNEI. The CDR3 spans 13 residues. The CDR3 here is CASSDGAKDGYTF.

This chain links TRBV24-1 with TRBJ2-3; TCRdb calls TRBD2, which cannot be checked without DNA. CDR3 length: 15 residues. From germline, CDR1 is KGHDR and CDR2 SFDVKD. The CDR3 spells CATSSSGETTDTQYF.

The genes are TRBV6-2 or TRBV6-3 and TRBJ2-5; the D call from TCRdb, TRBD1, cannot be confirmed without DNA. CDR3 size: 17 residues. Looked up from germline, CDR1 is MNHEY and CDR2 is SVGEGT. The CDR3 sequence: CASSLSRGVGQIETQYF.

The chain combines TRBV12-3 or TRBV12-4 with TRBJ1-2; as DNA is missing, the TRBD1 call by TCRdb cannot be tested. This CDR3 has 14 amino acids. CDR3 protein: CASSPRDTSYGYTF.